The 27 T cell receptor beta chains given below trace back to one sample, sequenced in a study of blood T cell repertoires in COVID-19. The protocol was immunoSEQ multiplex PCR, while the TCRdb copy is restricted to in-frame clones and leaves out a portion. Of around 180,000 clones in the sample, less than 85% were seen once. Sequencing was done on a sample of PBMCs or T cells enriched from blood (not recorded which). All receptors come from a man aged 45-60 years who had recovered from COVID-19.

The chain carries TRBV4-1 and TRBJ1-6; D not resolved. The CDR3 is 13 amino acids. The V gene's germline CDR1 is MGHRA and CDR2 YSYEKL. The V and J ends lost 9 bases and 0 bases respectively, with 6 bases between them. CDR3 coding DNA: TGCGCCAGTGGGAGCTCCTATAATTCACCCCTCCACTTT. Encoded protein: CASGSSYNSPLHF.

In its sample, this clone was seen a few times. The V call is TRBV29-1, the J call TRBJ1-2, with TRBD1 as a possible D gene (5 bases). The CDR3 spans 10 residues. V dropped 7 bases and J dropped 6 bases, with 9 bases sitting between them. Germline V gene data show CDR1 as SQVTM and CDR2 as ANQGSEA. The CDR3 nucleotides read TGCAGCGCTGGACAAGATGGCTACACCTTC. It specifies CSAGQDGYTF.

This clone was counted only a few times. This chain joins TRBV7-8 and TRBJ1-1; TRBD1 matches 7 bases. This CDR3 spans 14 amino acids. The germline V gene encodes CDR1 SGHVS and CDR2 FQNEAQ. Trimming removed 3 bases from V and 3 bases from J; junction bases left unmatched: 4. In DNA, the CDR3 is TGTGCCAGCAGCTTCGGACAGGAATACACTGAAGCTTTCTTT. It specifies CASSFGQEYTEAFF.

This chain connects TRBV12-5 to TRBJ1-1, with TRBD1 matching over 8 bases. V trimming: 2 bases; J trimming: 1 base; junction bases outside the gene matches: 3. In germline, CDR1 is LGHNT, CDR2 FRNRAP. CDR3 size: 15 residues. The CDR3 protein is CASGLQDRENTEAFF. The CDR3 region has the DNA TGTGCTAGTGGTTTGCAGGACAGGGAGAACACTGAAGCTTTCTTT.

This clone was picked up a small number of times. The rearrangement uses TRBV4-2 and TRBJ2-5, with 8 bases aligning to TRBD2. The CDR3 consists of 16 residues. V trimming: 0 bases; J trimming: 4 bases; junction bases outside the gene matches: 7. Germline V gene sequence: CDR1 LGHNA, CDR2 YNFKEQ. CDR3 bases: TGTGCCAGCAGCCAAGAACAGCGGGGGAGGGCAGAGACCCAGTACTTC. As protein: CASSQEQRGRAETQYF.

This chain links TRBV9 with TRBJ1-5; TRBD1 matches at 7 bases. This CDR3 region has 15 residues. The trim removed 4 bases at V and 6 bases at J, leaving 10 bases unmatched. Germline CDR1 SGDLS, CDR2 YYNGEE. CDR3 nucleotide sequence: TGTGCCAGCAGCAAAGGACAGGCCTCAGGTCAGCCCCAGCATTTT. Translated, it gives CASSKGQASGQPQHF.

This rearrangement joins TRBV7-9 to TRBJ1-2; no clear D. This CDR3 is 16 amino acids long. Germline V gives CDR1 SEHNR, CDR2 FQNEAQ (reference sequence). Trimming took off 1 base at V and 4 bases at J, with 16 bases between the two ends. The CDR3, as DNA: TGTGCCAGCAGCTTAGTTCTCGGCGGTAACCTCTATGGCTACACCTTC. Protein sequence: CASSLVLGGNLYGYTF.

The chain links TRBV5-6 to TRBJ1-2; no definite D call. Deletions cut 5 bases from V and 2 bases from J, with 10 bases between. Germline values: CDR1 SGHDT, CDR2 YYEEEE. The CDR3 is made up of 13 amino acids. The CDR3 spells CASRLDGNYGYTF. Written as DNA, the CDR3 is TGTGCCAGCAGATTAGACGGGAACTATGGCTACACCTTC.

This clone is a singleton in its sample. The chain couples TRBV4-2 to TRBJ1-2, with TRBD1 matching 10 bases. CDR1 LGHNA and CDR2 YNFKEQ come from the germline V gene. V lost 2 bases and J lost 5; bases outside the gene matches: 11. The CDR3 consists of 17 residues. In nucleotides, the CDR3 is TGTGCCAGCAGCCAAACAACCGGGACAGGGGCAAAGTATGGCTACACCTTC. Translating gives CASSQTTGTGAKYGYTF.

The rearrangement links TRBV6-5 to TRBJ2-3; D possibly corresponds to TRBD1 (5 bases). CDR1 is MNHEY, CDR2 SVGAGI, per germline. The CDR3 covers 14 residues. The V gene lost 7 bases and the J gene lost 0 bases, with 11 bases spanning the gap. CDR3 residues: CASTSRVSTDTQYF. CDR3 DNA: TGTGCCAGCACGAGCAGGGTTAGCACAGATACGCAGTATTTT.

The chain has TRBV7-3 and TRBJ2-6; 8 bases map to TRBD1. V dropped 3 bases and J dropped 2; count of bases not matched to a gene: 6. The CDR3 extends over 17 amino acids. The V gene's germline CDR1 is SGHTA and CDR2 FQGTGA. In DNA form, the CDR3 reads TGTGCCAGCAGCTTTTCGGCAGGGGGCACTGGGGCCAACGTCCTGACTTTC. This gives the protein CASSFSAGGTGANVLTF.

The J gene is TRBJ1-2, the V gene TRBV6-4, with 8 bases aligning to TRBD1. J was trimmed by 8 bases and V by 0 bases; bases with no gene match: 5. CDR3 length equals 14 residues. Germline V gives CDR1 MRHNA, CDR2 SNTAGT. The CDR3 is CASSDSQGAGGYTF. Written as DNA, the CDR3 is TGTGCCAGCAGTGACTCCCAGGGGGCGGGAGGCTACACCTTC.

The chain joins TRBV5-1 to TRBJ1-1, with 8 bases aligning to TRBD1. Trimming took 5 bases from V and 8 from J; bases not matched to a gene: 5. This CDR3 has 12 amino acids. From germline, CDR1 is SGHRS and CDR2 YFSETQ. CDR3 in DNA: TGCGCCAGCAGTTTCGACAGGGGCGAAGCTTTCTTT. This translates into CASSFDRGEAFF.

The V gene is TRBV3-1 (or the pseudogene TRBV3-2), the J gene TRBJ1-5; 8 bases line up with TRBD1. CDR1 is LGHDT, CDR2 YNNKEL, per germline (reference sequence). J gave up 2 bases and V 3 bases, and 9 bases lay outside the gene matches. CDR3 size: 17 residues. The CDR3 DNA reads TGTGCCAGCAGCCACGGTTACAGGGGGTACGGCAATCAGCCCCAGCATTTT. This codes for CASSHGYRGYGNQPQHF.

The chain combines TRBV29-1 with TRBJ2-7; TRBD2 aligns across 7 bases. Germline CDR1 SQVTM, CDR2 ANQGSEA. V shed 6 bases, J shed 3 bases, and the junction held 8 bases outside the gene matches. This CDR3 has 13 amino acids. In DNA form, the CDR3 reads TGCAGCGTCCGGACTAGTCTGTTCTACGAGCAGTACTTC. Encoded protein: CSVRTSLFYEQYF.

J is TRBJ1-5 and V is TRBV19; 7 bases fit TRBD1. This CDR3 is 15 amino acids long. The V gene's germline CDR1 is LNHDA and CDR2 SQIVND (reference sequence). With V trimmed by 4 bases and J by 11 bases, 14 bases remained unmatched. CDR3 residues: CASSTTDANDRAQHF. The CDR3 coding sequence is TGTGCCAGTAGTACGACCGACGCAAATGACAGGGCCCAGCATTTT.

The J gene is TRBJ1-2, the V gene TRBV18, with 7 nucleotides matching TRBD1. CDR1 is KGHSH, CDR2 LQKENI, per germline. CDR3 length: 14 residues. The V segment lost 4 bases and the J segment 4 bases; nucleotides outside the gene matches: 6. The CDR3 here is CASSLDRESYGYTF. In nucleotides, the CDR3 is TGTGCCAGCTCACTCGACAGGGAATCCTATGGCTACACCTTC. The full variable domain, with the rest looked up from reference TRBV18 and TRBJ1-2, is NAGVMQNPRHLVRRRGQEARLRCSPMKGHSHVYWYRQLPEEGLKFMVYLQKENIIDESGMPKERFSAEFPKEGPSILRIQQVVRGDSAAYFCASSLDRESYGYTFGSGTRLTVV.

The chain recombines TRBV27 with TRBJ1-6; a possible D gene is TRBD1 (6 bases). In germline, CDR1 is MNHEY, CDR2 SMNVEV (reference sequence). This CDR3 comprises 16 residues. The V and J ends lost 0 bases and 6 bases respectively, with 12 bases between them. As DNA, the CDR3 is TGTGCCAGCAGTTTATCGGGGGCAGGGTTTAATTCACCCCTCCACTTT. Residues: CASSLSGAGFNSPLHF.

The V gene is TRBV11-3, the J gene TRBJ2-2; 7 nucleotides agree with TRBD1. The CDR3 length is 15 residues. Trimming removed 1 base from V and 3 bases from J; junction bases left unmatched: 2. The germline V gene has CDR1 SGHNT and CDR2 YENEEA. In DNA form, the CDR3 reads TGTGCCAGCAGCTTAGGACAGGGCGACACCGGGGAGCTGTTTTTT. Translating gives CASSLGQGDTGELFF. The full variable domain, rest sourced from reference TRBV11-3 and TRBJ2-2, is EAGVVQSPRYKIIEKKQPVAFWCNPISGHNTLYWYLQNLGQGPELLIRYENEEAVDDSQLPKDRFSAERLKGVDSTLKIQPAELGDSAVYLCASSLGQGDTGELFFGEGSRLTVL.

The rearrangement joins TRBV23-1 to TRBJ2-1; D perhaps matches TRBD1 (6 bases). TRBV23-1 is an ORF; its function is uncertain. The CDR3 covers 14 residues. Trimming took 7 bases from V and 4 from J, leaving 14 bases between them. The CDR3 DNA is TGCGCCAGCACCCGGACAGCTACTTACAATGAGCAGTTCTTC. Protein sequence: CASTRTATYNEQFF.

This chain links TRBV2 with TRBJ1-5, with D perhaps TRBD1 (6 bases). The ends were cut back, 5 bases at V and 4 bases at J, with 9 bases in the middle. The CDR3 totals 13 residues. Per the germline V gene, CDR1 is SNHLY and CDR2 is FYNNEI. Written as DNA, the CDR3 is TGTGCCAGCAGTAGACAGGTTAATCAGCCCCAGCATTTT. It is translated as CASSRQVNQPQHF.

The chain couples TRBV15 to TRBJ1-6; a weak D match, TRBD1 (5 bases). This CDR3 is 13 amino acids long. The V end lost 2 bases, the J end lost 14 bases, and 13 bases lay between the germline ends. In germline, CDR1 is LNHNV, CDR2 YYDKDF (reference sequence). CDR3 nucleotide sequence: TGTGCCACCAGCAGACCGTCCACAGGCACCCTCCACTTT. Amino acids: CATSRPSTGTLHF. Full variable domain (rest looked up from reference TRBV15 and TRBJ1-6): DAMVIQNPRYQVTQFGKPVTLSCSQTLNHNVMYWYQQKSSQAPKLLFHYYDKDFNNEADTPDNFQSRRPNTSFCFLDIRSPGLGDTAMYLCATSRPSTGTLHFGNGTRLTVT.

CDR3 residues: CASSQDVGRAYGYTF. Here the CDR3 DNA reads TGTGCCAGCAGCCAAGATGTCGGCAGGGCCTATGGCTACACCTTC. The V call is TRBV4-2, the J call TRBJ1-2, with D possibly matching TRBD1 (5 bases). The V end was cut by 0 bases, the J end by 4 bases, with 12 bases between. This CDR3 contains 15 residues. In germline, CDR1 is LGHNA, CDR2 YNFKEQ.

This sequence joins TRBV21-1 and TRBJ1-5; TRBD1, the D gene given by the table, was not confirmed from the DNA. TRBV21-1 is designated a pseudogene. The CDR3 covers 11 residues. This CDR3 reads CARGQHQPQHF. The CDR3 bases are TGTGCCAGGGGACAGCATCAGCCCCAGCATTTT.

The J gene is TRBJ2-1, the V gene TRBV18, with TRBD2 matching 13 bases. The junction had 7 bases not matched to a gene; V was cut back by 6 bases and J by 8 bases. Germline lookup yields CDR1 KGHSH and CDR2 LQKENI. CDR3 length equals 15 residues. CDR3 in amino acids: CASSRTSGGADEQFF. CDR3 bases: TGTGCCAGCTCGCGAACTAGCGGGGGGGCCGATGAGCAGTTCTTC.

The CDR3 region is CASTQSPNSPLHF. CDR3 coding DNA: TGTGCCAGTACCCAATCCCCTAATTCACCCCTCCACTTT. V usage is TRBV19 and J usage is TRBJ1-6, with unresolved D. The germline CDR1 and CDR2 sequences are LNHDA and SQIVND (reference sequence). Trimming took off 7 bases at V and 6 bases at J, with 10 bases between the two ends. The CDR3 has 13 residues.

This rearrangement joins TRBV9 to TRBJ2-1; possible D gene TRBD2, 7 bases. V lost 0 bases and J lost 0, with 10 bases in between. CDR1 is SGDLS, CDR2 YYNGEE, per germline. The CDR3 is 16 residues long. CDR3 protein: CASSVGGGDSYNEQFF. DNA for the CDR3: TGTGCCAGCAGCGTAGGAGGGGGGGACTCCTACAATGAGCAGTTCTTC.